Each of the 15 T cell receptor beta chains below was sequenced from the same sample in a study of molecular identifiers for immune sequencing clone quantification. TCRdb fed the PCR reads into MiXCR, producing one record per CDR3 protein. The table includes tens of thousands of distinct CDR3 sequences, 17% detected once. The sample comprised naive CD8+ T cells from blood, with Jurkat cell RNA spiked in. The subset is: FACS-sorted CD8+CD4-CCR7+CD45RA+ naive T cells. The receptors come from a human donor in good health. Some libraries in this study had Jurkat cell RNA spiked in.

This clonotype was detected ten times or more. The chain has TRBV13 and TRBJ1-1; 8 nucleotides agree with TRBD1. This CDR3 spans 13 amino acids. Germline V lookup: CDR1 PRHDT, CDR2 FYEKMQ (reference sequence). The ends lost 8 bases at V and 1 base at J; junction bases unmatched: 3. In DNA form, the CDR3 reads TGTGCCAGCGGGGGACAGGCGAACACTGAAGCTTTCTTT. It is translated as CASGGQANTEAFF.

This clonotype has at least ten counts. The chain has TRBV7-9 and TRBJ2-2; D unresolved. Germline CDR1 SEHNR, CDR2 FQNEAQ (reference sequence). The length of the CDR3 is 14 residues. Trimming removed 5 bases at V and 1 base at J, with 8 bases between. In DNA form, the CDR3 reads TGTGCCAGCAGCCCGAGCGTGAACACCGGGGAGCTGTTTTTT. Its translation is CASSPSVNTGELFF.

This clonotype was observed many times. The chain is built from TRBV27 and TRBJ2-7, with D maybe TRBD2 (6 bases). Deletions cut 6 bases from V and 4 bases from J, with 22 bases between. CDR1 and CDR2 (germline): MNHEY, SMNVEV (reference sequence). The CDR3 has 16 residues. The CDR3 spells CASRTRWGERVYEQYF. CDR3 DNA: TGTGCCAGCAGAACACGGTGGGGGGAGAGAGTGTACGAGCAGTACTTC.

Concerning this clonotype itself: A much larger clonotype is one base distant, so this may be a read error. Because the CDR3 is missing its conserved closing phenylalanine or tryptophan, this is likely a read error. The V gene is TRBV28, the J gene TRBJ2-1; weak D call: TRBD2 (6 bases). V was trimmed by 7 bases and J by 5 bases, leaving 12 bases between them. The CDR3 spans 13 residues. The germline V gene has CDR1 MDHEN and CDR2 SYDVKM. CDR3 amino acids: CASIPSSDNEQFL. CDR3 sequence (DNA): TGTGCCAGCATCCCCTCTAGCGACAATGAGCAGTTCCTC.

This clonotype was detected ten times or more. The CDR3 spells CASSVVGAGGSSYNEQFF. CDR3 bases: TGTGCCAGCAGCGTAGTTGGAGCTGGCGGGAGCTCCTACAATGAGCAGTTCTTC. This chain uses TRBV9 with TRBJ2-1; TRBD2 aligns across 7 bases. After removal of 0 bases from V and 0 bases from J, the junction contained 9 bases not matched to a gene. CDR1 SGDLS and CDR2 YYNGEE come from the germline V gene. The length of the CDR3 is 18 residues.

This clonotype was recorded at least ten times. The chain couples TRBV7-3 to TRBJ2-3, with 9 positions matching TRBD2. The length of the CDR3 is 15 residues. CDR1 and CDR2 from the germline V gene are SGHTA and FQGTGA. Trimming cost V 5 bases and J 3 bases; bases outside gene matches: 6. CDR3 sequence (DNA): TGTGCCAGCAGCCCAGTAGCGGGGGCAACAGATACGCAGTATTTT. Its protein is CASSPVAGATDTQYF.

Only a few counts were recorded for this clonotype. V is TRBV2 and J is TRBJ1-1; 10 nucleotides match TRBD1. V was clipped by 5 bases and J by 5 bases; unmatched bases: 5. The CDR3 is 14 residues long. The germline V gene encodes CDR1 SNHLY and CDR2 FYNNEI. The CDR3 is CASSPGQGRTEAFF. The CDR3 nucleotides are TGTGCCAGCAGTCCGGGACAGGGGAGGACTGAAGCTTTCTTT.

This clonotype was seen only a few times. A much bigger clone sits one base away, suggesting this may be a read error. V and J are TRBV4-1 and TRBJ2-7; 10 bases are shared with TRBD2. Germline V gene data show CDR1 as MGHRA and CDR2 as YSYEKL. This CDR3 is 17 amino acids long. The CDR3 spells CASSQENSPSGSHERYF. CDR3 nucleotides: TGCGCCAGCAGCCAAGAGAATAGTCCTAGCGGGAGCCACGAGCGGTACTTC.

This rearrangement joins TRBV11-2 to TRBJ2-7, with D possibly being TRBD2 (6 bases). CDR1 is SGHAT and CDR2 is FQNNGV in the germline V gene. This CDR3 has 15 residues. Trimming shortened V by 6 bases and J by 3 bases, and 18 bases separated the two germline ends. The CDR3 DNA sequence: TGTGCCAGCAGGGACCCGGCCGGGGGACTCTACGAGCAGTACTTC. Protein sequence: CASRDPAGGLYEQYF. Complete variable domain (other parts from reference TRBV11-2 and TRBJ2-7): EAGVAQSPRYKIIEKRQSVAFWCNPISGHATLYWYQQILGQGPKLLIQFQNNGVVDDSQLPKDRFSAERLKGVDSTLKIQPAKLEDSAVYLCASRDPAGGLYEQYFGPGTRLTVT.

The V gene is TRBV11-2, the J gene TRBJ2-5, with TRBD2 matching over 8 bases. This CDR3 has 15 residues. Germline V gene sequence: CDR1 SGHAT, CDR2 FQNNGV. V gave up 8 bases and J gave up 7 bases; unmatched junction bases: 15. CDR3 region: CASVEVSGNGWTQYF. As DNA, the CDR3 is TGTGCCAGCGTCGAAGTTAGCGGGAATGGGTGGACCCAGTACTTC. Full variable domain (outside the CDR3, taken from reference TRBV11-2 and TRBJ2-5): EAGVAQSPRYKIIEKRQSVAFWCNPISGHATLYWYQQILGQGPKLLIQFQNNGVVDDSQLPKDRFSAERLKGVDSTLKIQPAKLEDSAVYLCASVEVSGNGWTQYFGPGTRLLVL.

The table lists this clonotype with many counts. V gene TRBV19 combines with J gene TRBJ2-3; 9 nucleotides align to TRBD2. V lost 4 bases to trimming and J lost 3 bases; unmatched junction nucleotides: 11. The CDR3 loop spans 17 amino acids. Germline loops: CDR1 LNHDA, CDR2 SQIVND (reference sequence). This CDR3 is CASSRVPSGTGTDTQYF. The CDR3 nucleotides are TGTGCCAGTAGTAGGGTTCCTAGCGGGACGGGTACAGATACGCAGTATTTT. Combining the CDR3 with reference TRBV19 and TRBJ2-3 gives the whole variable domain DGGITQSPKYLFRKEGQNVTLSCEQNLNHDAMYWYRQDPGQGLRLIYYSQIVNDFQKGDIAEGYSVSREKKESFPLTVTSAQKNPTAFYLCASSRVPSGTGTDTQYFGPGTRLTVL.

The rearrangement links TRBV5-1 to TRBJ1-4, with a tentative D call TRBD1 (5 bases). Germline CDR1 reads SGHRS; CDR2 reads YFSETQ. The CDR3 runs 13 residues. V lost 0 bases and J 5 bases, leaving 5 bases between the germline ends. CDR3 loop: CASSLEGNEKLFF. The CDR3 DNA follows: TGCGCCAGCAGCTTGGAGGGGAATGAAAAACTGTTTTTT.

This clonotype came up many times. CDR3 sequence reads: CSVVTGYEQYF. The CDR3 nucleotides read TGCAGCGTTGTAACGGGATACGAGCAGTACTTC. The chain carries TRBV29-1 and TRBJ2-7; perhaps TRBD2 as D (5 bases). Trimming shortened V by 4 bases and J by 4 bases, and 8 bases separated the two germline ends. Germline V gene sequence: CDR1 SQVTM, CDR2 ANQGSEA. CDR3 size: 11 residues.

This clonotype was seen only a few times. Here the CDR3 reads CASSETGTSGRIHEQYF. The CDR3 coding sequence is TGTGCCAGCAGCGAAACCGGGACTAGCGGGAGGATCCACGAGCAGTACTTC. V usage is TRBV6-2 or TRBV6-3 and J usage is TRBJ2-7, with TRBD2 identical over 15 bases. J gave up 5 bases and V 6 bases, and 11 bases lay outside the gene matches. Per germline, CDR1 MNHEY and CDR2 SVGEGT. The CDR3 sequence is 17 residues long.

This clonotype was observed at least ten times. V is TRBV4-2 and J is TRBJ2-7; D gene unclear. Trimming took off 0 bases at V and 5 bases at J, with 8 bases between the two ends. The CDR3 spans 13 residues. Germline values: CDR1 LGHNA, CDR2 YNFKEQ. CDR3 region: CASSQERWDEQYF. CDR3 DNA: TGTGCCAGCAGCCAAGAAAGGTGGGACGAGCAGTACTTC.